A single sample is the source of the 24 T cell receptor beta chains below, sequenced in a study of blood T cell repertoires in COVID-19. Here immunoSEQ multiplex PCR was the method, and the copy in TCRdb shows in-frame clones only, minus some. The profile covers around 210,000 clones, with approximately 87% appearing a single time and about 0.81% taken by the ten largest. Material for sequencing was peripheral blood. These receptor sequences come from a woman between 65 and 79 years old with acute or convalescent COVID-19.

This clone was recorded only once. The CDR3 DNA is TGTGCCAGCAGTCGGACTAATCAAGAGACCCAGTACTTC. It encodes CASSRTNQETQYF. V and J are TRBV2 and TRBJ2-5; the D gene is possibly TRBD2 (6 bases). The CDR3 is 13 amino acids. The V gene lost 5 bases and the J gene lost 2 bases, with 9 bases spanning the gap. Looked up from germline, CDR1 is SNHLY and CDR2 is FYNNEI. Variable domain in full (rest from reference TRBV2 and TRBJ2-5): EPEVTQTPSHQVTQMGQEVILRCVPISNHLYFYWYRQILGQKVEFLVSFYNNEISEKSEIFDDQFSVERPDGSNFTLKIRSTKLEDSAMYFCASSRTNQETQYFGPGTRLLVL.

The chain is built from TRBV5-1 and TRBJ1-1; the D is unclear. Germline V gene sequence: CDR1 SGHRS, CDR2 YFSETQ. The CDR3 has 14 amino acids. Trimming removed 5 bases at V and 5 bases at J, with 16 bases between. Here the CDR3 reads CASRPEYGETEAFF. Here the CDR3 DNA reads TGCGCCAGCAGACCGGAATACGGGGAAACTGAAGCTTTCTTT.

A remark on this clone: Other DNA sequences of this sample code for an identical CDR3. The gene calls are TRBV5-4 and TRBJ1-2; no reliable D call. This CDR3 has 12 amino acids. Trimming pared 3 bases from V and 3 bases from J, leaving 6 bases between. The germline CDR1 and CDR2 sequences are SGHNT and YYREEE (reference sequence). The CDR3 spells CASSSGYYGYTF. As DNA, the CDR3 is TGTGCCAGCAGCTCCGGGTACTATGGCTACACCTTC.

The chain carries TRBV19 and TRBJ1-1, with 7 bases identical to TRBD1. There are 14 residues in the CDR3. The trim removed 7 bases at V and 4 bases at J, leaving 9 bases unmatched. Germline V gene lookup returns CDR1 LNHDA and CDR2 SQIVND (reference sequence). The CDR3 DNA is TGTGCCAGTACTCCTCGACAGGGCGGCACTGAAGCTTTCTTT. It is translated as CASTPRQGGTEAFF.

The chain employs TRBV19 and TRBJ2-2; no reliable D call. Germline V gives CDR1 LNHDA, CDR2 SQIVND (reference sequence). The CDR3 extends over 14 amino acids. The V and J ends lost 7 bases and 0 bases respectively, with 9 bases between them. The CDR3 loop reads CASMASANTGELFF. As DNA, the CDR3 is TGTGCCAGTATGGCCAGCGCGAACACCGGGGAGCTGTTTTTT. Supplemented by reference TRBV19 and TRBJ2-2, the full variable domain reads DGGITQSPKYLFRKEGQNVTLSCEQNLNHDAMYWYRQDPGQGLRLIYYSQIVNDFQKGDIAEGYSVSREKKESFPLTVTSAQKNPTAFYLCASMASANTGELFFGEGSRLTVL.

The V call is TRBV3-1 (or the pseudogene TRBV3-2), the J call TRBJ1-4, with D hard to call. Germline V gene data show CDR1 as LGHDT and CDR2 as YNNKEL (reference sequence). The CDR3 has 14 residues. V was trimmed by 4 bases and J by 4 bases, leaving 10 bases between them. This CDR3 reads CASSPRGNNEKLFF. The CDR3, as DNA: TGTGCCAGCAGCCCGCGGGGAAATAATGAAAAACTGTTTTTT.

The CDR3 nucleotides read TGCGCCAGCAGCTTCCGAGGACAGGGGTTCAATGAGCAGTTCTTC. As protein: CASSFRGQGFNEQFF. The chain is built from TRBV5-1 and TRBJ2-1, with 9 bases aligning to TRBD1. Germline CDR1 is SGHRS and CDR2 is YFSETQ. The CDR3 has 15 amino acids. J was trimmed by 6 bases and V by 2 bases; bases with no gene match: 6.

The chain joins TRBV5-4 to TRBJ2-7; 11 bases match TRBD2. J gave up 6 bases and V 4 bases, and 9 bases lay outside the gene matches. This CDR3 has 15 residues. CDR1 is SGHNT, CDR2 YYREEE, per germline (reference sequence). DNA of the CDR3: TGTGCCAGCAGCCTAACTAGCGGGAGTTGGGTCGAGCAGTACTTC. Its translation: CASSLTSGSWVEQYF. Full variable domain (remainder filled in from reference TRBV5-4 and TRBJ2-7): ETGVTQSPTHLIKTRGQQVTLRCSSQSGHNTVSWYQQALGQGPQFIFQYYREEENGRGNFPPRFSGLQFPNYSSELNVNALELDDSALYLCASSLTSGSWVEQYFGPGTRLTVT.

Here the CDR3 reads CASNSGMKQYF. For the CDR3, the DNA is TGTGCCAGCAATAGCGGGATGAAGCAGTACTTC. This chain links TRBV7-2 with TRBJ2-7, with TRBD2 identical over 8 bases. This CDR3 contains 11 residues. Per germline, CDR1 SGHTA and CDR2 FQGNSA. V trimming: 7 bases; J trimming: 8 bases; junction bases outside the gene matches: 4.

The chain combines TRBV7-2 with TRBJ2-3; TRBD2 agrees at 10 bases. CDR3 length: 16 residues. Germline lookup yields CDR1 SGHTA and CDR2 FQGNSA. V trimming: 2 bases; J trimming: 8 bases; junction bases outside the gene matches: 10. The CDR3, as DNA: TGTGCCAGCAGCTTATTGTTAGCGGGAGGACGTACTACGCAGTATTTT. Translating gives CASSLLLAGGRTTQYF.

The rearrangement joins TRBV5-5 to TRBJ1-2; D unclear. Germline V gene sequence: CDR1 SGHKS, CDR2 YYEKEE (reference sequence). V was shortened by 6 bases and J by 2 bases, with 17 bases between the two germline ends. The CDR3 covers 15 residues. CDR3 sequence reads: CASTEASSSNYGYTF. CDR3 nucleotide sequence: TGTGCCAGCACTGAAGCATCTTCCTCGAACTATGGCTACACCTTC.

The V and J genes are TRBV6-5 and TRBJ1-3, with 7 nucleotides matching TRBD1. CDR1 and CDR2 (germline): MNHEY, SVGAGI. Losses at the gene ends were 7 bases for V and 4 bases for J; bases not matched to a gene: 10. This CDR3 is built from 15 residues. The CDR3 is CASMSGPGQGNTIYF. CDR3 DNA sequence: TGTGCCAGCATGAGCGGGCCGGGACAGGGAAACACCATATATTTT.

This chain uses TRBV2 with TRBJ2-1, with 7 bases identical to TRBD1. There are 11 residues in the CDR3. Germline CDR1 SNHLY, CDR2 FYNNEI. With 7 bases clipped from V and 14 bases from J, the junction kept 8 bases outside the gene matches. This chain's CDR3 is CASTTTGKEFF. The CDR3 coding sequence is TGTGCCAGCACCACGACAGGGAAGGAGTTCTTC.

The chain carries TRBV28 and TRBJ2-2, with 7 bases identical to TRBD1. The CDR3 has 14 amino acids. Per the germline V gene, CDR1 is MDHEN and CDR2 is SYDVKM. V was pared by 9 bases and J by 1 base, with 5 bases of the junction left unmatched. CDR3 in amino acids: CASMGQQNTGELFF. As DNA, the CDR3 is TGTGCCAGTATGGGACAGCAGAACACCGGGGAGCTGTTTTTT.

This chain uses TRBV6-6 with TRBJ1-6; D uncertain. Germline V gene data show CDR1 as MNHNY and CDR2 as SVGAGI (reference sequence). V dropped 0 bases and J dropped 7 bases, with 13 bases sitting between them. The CDR3 consists of 16 residues. CDR3 coding DNA: TGTGCCAGCAGTTACTCGAACCCGGTAAACAATTCACCCCTCCACTTT. Protein product: CASSYSNPVNNSPLHF.

This clone was counted a single time. The chain combines TRBV7-9 with TRBJ2-5; D might be TRBD1 (5 bases). The CDR3 runs to 15 residues. The germline CDR1 and CDR2 sequences are SEHNR and FQNEAQ (reference sequence). V was pared by 2 bases and J by 4 bases, with 14 bases between. CDR3 DNA: TGTGCCAGCAGCTTAAGGGCCTTAGGGGTAGAGACCCAGTACTTC. It is translated as CASSLRALGVETQYF.

The chain is built from TRBV7-2 and TRBJ2-1; 16 bases agree with TRBD2. The CDR3 has 17 residues. CDR1 is SGHTA, CDR2 FQGNSA, per germline. The junction had 3 bases not matched to a gene; V was cut back by 5 bases and J by 2 bases. The CDR3 DNA sequence: TGTGCCAGCAGCCTGGGACTAGCGGGAGGGACCTACAATGAGCAGTTCTTC. Protein: CASSLGLAGGTYNEQFF.

The chain is built from TRBV4-1 and TRBJ1-1; D is undetermined. V gave up 4 bases and J gave up 1 base, with 16 bases separating them. Per the germline V gene, CDR1 is MGHRA and CDR2 is YSYEKL. This CDR3 has 16 amino acids. CDR3 coding DNA: TGCGCCAGCAGCCGTCGAGAGGCAAACCAGAACACTGAAGCTTTCTTT. As protein: CASSRREANQNTEAFF.

The genes are TRBV11-2 and TRBJ2-5; D is uncertain. Trimming pared 4 bases from V and 4 bases from J, leaving 10 bases between. Germline values: CDR1 SGHAT, CDR2 FQNNGV. The CDR3 loop spans 13 amino acids. The CDR3: CASSSLLGETQYF. The DNA of the CDR3 is TGTGCCAGCAGCTCCTTGCTCGGAGAGACCCAGTACTTC.

The table lists this clone with a few counts. This rearrangement joins TRBV19 to TRBJ2-2; 8 bases are a match to TRBD1. This CDR3 has 15 residues. V dropped 5 bases and J dropped 1; count of bases not matched to a gene: 3. CDR1 and CDR2 (germline): LNHDA, SQIVND (reference sequence). This CDR3 reads CASSFGQGNTGELFF. In DNA form, the CDR3 reads TGTGCCAGTAGTTTCGGACAGGGGAACACCGGGGAGCTGTTTTTT.

The chain has TRBV7-2 and TRBJ1-6; no clear D gene. Germline CDR1 reads SGHTA; CDR2 reads FQGNSA. The CDR3 is 16 amino acids. V was cut by 0 bases and J by 5 bases, with 11 bases left in between. The CDR3 DNA sequence: TGTGCCAGCAGCTTAGCGCCCGGAGGCAATAATTCACCCCTCCACTTT. Protein sequence: CASSLAPGGNNSPLHF. Supplemented by reference TRBV7-2 and TRBJ1-6, the full variable domain reads GAGVSQSPSNKVTEKGKDVELRCDPISGHTALYWYRQSLGQGLEFLIYFQGNSAPDKSGLPSDRFSAERTGGSVSTLTIQRTQQEDSAVYLCASSLAPGGNNSPLHFGNGTRLTVT.

CDR3 bases: TGTGCCAGCAGCCAAGTGGGACTAGCGGGACAGGATGAGCAGTTCTTC. Its translation: CASSQVGLAGQDEQFF. This rearrangement joins TRBV4-2 to TRBJ2-1; TRBD2 agrees at 13 bases. This CDR3 contains 16 residues. Trimming removed 1 base from V and 8 bases from J; junction bases left unmatched: 5. Per germline, CDR1 LGHNA and CDR2 YNFKEQ.

This sequence joins TRBV19 and TRBJ1-2, with 11 bases fitting TRBD1. The V gene's germline CDR1 is LNHDA and CDR2 SQIVND (reference sequence). CDR3 length equals 15 residues. V dropped 7 bases and J dropped 5; count of bases not matched to a gene: 9. The CDR3, as DNA: TGTGCCAGTAATCACCCCGGACAGGGGGCATATGGCTACACCTTC. This codes for CASNHPGQGAYGYTF.

This chain uses TRBV2 with TRBJ2-7; TRBD1 agrees at 9 bases. Trimming took 5 bases from V and 7 from J; bases not matched to a gene: 12. Germline CDR1 is SNHLY and CDR2 is FYNNEI. The CDR3 covers 15 residues. The CDR3 region has the DNA TGTGCCAGCAGTTTAGCTGGGACAGGGAGAGATGAGCAGTACTTC. This encodes CASSLAGTGRDEQYF.